Listed here is a single T cell receptor (beta chain). Losses at the gene ends were 3 bases for V and 4 bases for J; bases not matched to a gene: 12. Germline CDR1 ENHRY, CDR2 SYGVKD. This CDR3 contains 17 residues. As processed by the authors: Scientists estimated how many nucleated cells there were by amplifying reference gene primers. Sequencing was performed with immunoSEQ multiplex PCR; in TCRdb, only in-frame clones are kept and a portion is missing. That table supplies the V and J calls and clone size; D and trimming were determined from the DNA. The sample shows some 190,000 clones, roughly 81% of them seen only once. This sample is part of a study of blood T cell repertoires in COVID-19. Background on the study: COVID-19 samples from acute and convalescent phases originated in the United States, Italy and Spain. From T cells, B-cell-depleted T cells, or PBMCs came the material, which was cDNA or gDNA.

The V call is TRBV10-3, the J call TRBJ1-5; 7 bases are shared with TRBD1. This TCR derives from a woman between 35 and 50 years old with COVID-19, enrolled during active disease. The sequenced sample was peripheral blood. The CDR3 region is CAISDSVGTAGNQPQHF. The CDR3 nucleotides are TGTGCCATCAGTGATAGCGTAGGGACAGCTGGGAATCAGCCCCAGCATTTT.